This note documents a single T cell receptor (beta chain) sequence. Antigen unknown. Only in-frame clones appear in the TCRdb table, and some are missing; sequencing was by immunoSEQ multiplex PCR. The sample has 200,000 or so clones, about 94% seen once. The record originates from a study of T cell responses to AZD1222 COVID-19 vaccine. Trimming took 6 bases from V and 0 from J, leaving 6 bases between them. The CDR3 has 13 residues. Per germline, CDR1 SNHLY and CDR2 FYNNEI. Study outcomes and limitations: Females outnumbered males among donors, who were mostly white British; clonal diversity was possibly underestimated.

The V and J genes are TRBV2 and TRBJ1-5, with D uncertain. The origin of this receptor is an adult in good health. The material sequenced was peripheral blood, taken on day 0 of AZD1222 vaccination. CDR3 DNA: TGTGCCAGCAGAACAGATAGCAATCAGCCCCAGCATTTT. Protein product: CASRTDSNQPQHF.